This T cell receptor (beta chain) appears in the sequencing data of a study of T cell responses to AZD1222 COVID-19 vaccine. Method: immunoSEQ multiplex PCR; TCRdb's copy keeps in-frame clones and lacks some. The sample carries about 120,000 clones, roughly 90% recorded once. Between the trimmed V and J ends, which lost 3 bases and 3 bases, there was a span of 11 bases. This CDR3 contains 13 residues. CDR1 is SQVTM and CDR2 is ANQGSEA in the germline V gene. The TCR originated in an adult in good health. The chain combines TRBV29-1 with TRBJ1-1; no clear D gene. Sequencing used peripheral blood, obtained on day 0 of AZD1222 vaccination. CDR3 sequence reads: CSVEISADTEAFF. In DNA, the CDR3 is TGCAGCGTTGAGATAAGTGCGGACACTGAAGCTTTCTTT.